The clone carrying this TCR beta chain was recorded a few times. These data are taken from a study of T-cell reconstitution after alpha-beta-depleted transplantation in children. The CDR3 length is 16 residues. After removal of 0 bases from V and 5 bases from J, the junction contained 6 bases not matched to a gene. Germline CDR1 and CDR2: SGHDT and YYEEEE. For TCRbeta, the library was prepared with unique molecular identifiers. TCRdb used MiXCR to reprocess the PCR reads, holding one entry per CDR3 protein. The sample lists some 220,000 distinct CDR3 sequences; about 9.5% were seen once. The rearrangement uses TRBV5-6 and TRBJ1-3; TRBD1 aligns across 9 bases. The source material was PBMCs from the stem cell graft donor, sampled from the stem cell graft. The sequence came from a human donor who donated a stem cell graft to a child with acute lymphoblastic leukemia. For the CDR3, the DNA is TGTGCCAGCAGCTTGGTTGGGACAGGGAGCAGAAACACCATATATTTT. It yields the protein CASSLVGTGSRNTIYF.